This T cell receptor (beta chain) was sequenced for a study of graft-versus-host responses after intestinal transplantation. Study-wide context: Each of the recipients got a multivisceral, liver-intestinal, or isolated intestinal transplant. Among the recipients, all got anti-thymocyte globulin induction and then tacrolimus and steroids for approximately 3 years. Study findings and constraints: Individuals who had graft-donor T cell macrochimerism had allografts that showed high graft-versus-host to host-versus-graft clonal ratios. GvH clones surfaced in recipient marrow, some emerging earlier in ileum or blood.

Trimming took 1 base from V and 1 from J; bases not matched to a gene: 5. CDR3 length: 16 residues. Germline CDR1 and CDR2: MNHNY and SVGAGI (reference sequence). In regard to this clone: Antigen: not known.

Measured with immunoSEQ multiplex PCR; TCRdb has only the in-frame clones, and not every one. The sample lists 19,000 or so clones, approximately 86% occurring once. This chain joins TRBV6-6 and TRBJ1-2; 8 bases agree with TRBD1. Here the sequenced sample was PBMCs, taken about 230 days after intestinal transplant. The clonotype was recovered from a human patient who received an intestinal transplant, so some T cells may come from the graft donor. CDR3: CASSYLGQGGNYGYTF. The CDR3 DNA reads as TGTGCCAGCAGTTACTTAGGACAGGGTGGTAACTATGGCTACACCTTC.